This T cell receptor (beta chain) comes out of a study of blood T cell repertoires in COVID-19. Study summary: Samples of COVID-19 (acute and convalescent) were obtained from the United States, Italy and Spain. Sample material is recorded as cDNA or gDNA derived from T cells, B-cell-depleted T cells, or PBMCs.

Seattle-derived patients entered the study during active infection and were followed longitudinally. Original handling: By means of reference gene primer amplification, nucleated cell counts were estimated. The repertoire was sequenced with immunoSEQ multiplex PCR; TCRdb's copy has only in-frame clones and lacks some. V, J and clone size reflect that table, while D and trimming were determined from the DNA. Among roughly 180,000 clones listed, around 81% were seen once. The sample was peripheral blood. The TCR originated in a woman in her thirties or forties with COVID-19, enrolled during active disease.

CDR3: CASSPKQLGTDTQYF. For the CDR3, the DNA is TGTGCCAGCTCACCAAAACAGTTGGGCACAGATACGCAGTATTTT. This sequence joins TRBV18 and TRBJ2-3; D is uncertain. Trimming took 2 bases from V and 1 from J, leaving 10 bases between them. Germline assignment: CDR1 KGHSH and CDR2 LQKENI. The CDR3 is 15 residues long.